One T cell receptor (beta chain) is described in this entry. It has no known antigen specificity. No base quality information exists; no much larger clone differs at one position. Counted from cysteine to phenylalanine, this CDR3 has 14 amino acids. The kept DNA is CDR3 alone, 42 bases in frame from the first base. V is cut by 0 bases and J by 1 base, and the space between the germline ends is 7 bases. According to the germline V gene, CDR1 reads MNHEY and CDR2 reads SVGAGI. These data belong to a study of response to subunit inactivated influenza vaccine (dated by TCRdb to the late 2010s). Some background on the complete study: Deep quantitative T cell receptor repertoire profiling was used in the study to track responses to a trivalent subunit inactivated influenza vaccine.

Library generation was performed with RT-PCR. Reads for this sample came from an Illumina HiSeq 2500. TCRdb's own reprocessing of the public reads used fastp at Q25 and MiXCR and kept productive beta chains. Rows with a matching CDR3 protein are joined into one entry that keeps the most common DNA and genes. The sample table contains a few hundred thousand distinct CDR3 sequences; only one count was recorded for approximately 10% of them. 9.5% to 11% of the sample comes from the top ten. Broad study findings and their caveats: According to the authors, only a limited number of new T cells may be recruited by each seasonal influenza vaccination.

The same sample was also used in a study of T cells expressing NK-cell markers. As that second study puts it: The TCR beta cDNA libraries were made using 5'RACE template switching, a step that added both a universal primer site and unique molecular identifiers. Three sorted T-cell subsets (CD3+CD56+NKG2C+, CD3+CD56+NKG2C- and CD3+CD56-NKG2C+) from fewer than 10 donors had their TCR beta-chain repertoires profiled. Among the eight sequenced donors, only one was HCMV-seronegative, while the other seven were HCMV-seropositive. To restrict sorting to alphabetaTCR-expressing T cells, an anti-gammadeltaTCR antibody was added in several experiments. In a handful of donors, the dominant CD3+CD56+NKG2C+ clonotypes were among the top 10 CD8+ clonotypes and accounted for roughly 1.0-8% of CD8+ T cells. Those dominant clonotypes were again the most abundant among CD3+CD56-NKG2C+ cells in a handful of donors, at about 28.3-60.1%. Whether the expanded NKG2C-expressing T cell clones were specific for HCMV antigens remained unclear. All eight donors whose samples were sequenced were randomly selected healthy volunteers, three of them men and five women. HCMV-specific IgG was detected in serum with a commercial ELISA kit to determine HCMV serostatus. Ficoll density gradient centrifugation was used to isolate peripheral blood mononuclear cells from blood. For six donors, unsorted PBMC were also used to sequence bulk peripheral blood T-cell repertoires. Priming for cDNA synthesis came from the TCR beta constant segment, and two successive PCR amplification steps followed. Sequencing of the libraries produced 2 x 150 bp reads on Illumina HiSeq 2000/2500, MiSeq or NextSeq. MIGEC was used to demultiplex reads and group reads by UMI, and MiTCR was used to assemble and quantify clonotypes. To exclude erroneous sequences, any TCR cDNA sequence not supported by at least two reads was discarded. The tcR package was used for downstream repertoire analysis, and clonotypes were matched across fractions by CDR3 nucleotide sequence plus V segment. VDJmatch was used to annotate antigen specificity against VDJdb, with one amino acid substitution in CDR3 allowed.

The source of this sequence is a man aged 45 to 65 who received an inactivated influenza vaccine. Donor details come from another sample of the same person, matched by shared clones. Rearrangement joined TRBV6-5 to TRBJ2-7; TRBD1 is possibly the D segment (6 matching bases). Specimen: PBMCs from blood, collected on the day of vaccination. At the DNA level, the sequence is TGTGCCAGCAGTTACTCAAGGGGGTCCTACGAGCAGTACTTC. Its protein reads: CASSYSRGSYEQYF.